The rows below give T cell receptor beta chains drawn from one sample of a study of Ad26.COV2.S vaccination and SARS-CoV-2 variants. Sequencing used immunoSEQ multiplex PCR; TCRdb keeps in-frame clones, though not all of them. This table holds some 340,000 clones, around four fifths found once. The sequencing here drew on peripheral blood, taken in a trial of Ad26.COV2.S vaccine versus placebo. These receptors were taken from a person aged 18-65 years who received the Ad26.COV2.S COVID-19 vaccine or a placebo. CDR3s leave out the opening cysteine and the closing phenylalanine or tryptophan. Fields, in order: CDR3 protein, clone size, D gene, V gene. The D gene is left open where the match is weak. The listing skips clone size in some rows; elsewhere it reads once, few, many or a size class.

CDR3aa: ASSTPRLFGGTDQNTEAF
abundance: .
d_gene: TRBD1
v_gene: TRBV28

CDR3aa: ASSLGGGVYNEQF
abundance: .
d_gene: .
v_gene: TRBV5-4

CDR3aa: AISDRRGPRYETQY
abundance: .
d_gene: .
v_gene: TRBV10-3

CDR3aa: ASSQNLGWSYT
abundance: many
d_gene: .
v_gene: TRBV4-2

CDR3aa: ASSPQSNTGELF
abundance: .
d_gene: .
v_gene: TRBV3-1/TRBV3-2

CDR3aa: ASSLGQGSYEQY
abundance: .
d_gene: TRBD1
v_gene: TRBV14

CDR3aa: ATSREITLNTEAF
abundance: .
d_gene: .
v_gene: TRBV15

CDR3aa: AISESPGGTEAF
abundance: .
d_gene: .
v_gene: TRBV10-3

CDR3aa: ATSGAGGIRDEQF
abundance: few
d_gene: TRBD2
v_gene: TRBV24-1

CDR3aa: ASSQETGSDYEQY
abundance: .
d_gene: .
v_gene: TRBV4-1

CDR3aa: SAQGSTEAF
abundance: .
d_gene: .
v_gene: TRBV20-1

CDR3aa: ASRPQGTGGSQPQH
abundance: once
d_gene: TRBD1
v_gene: TRBV19

CDR3aa: ASSETSGRTDTQY
abundance: .
d_gene: TRBD2
v_gene: TRBV7-3

CDR3aa: ASSLQGGQPQH
abundance: .
d_gene: TRBD1
v_gene: TRBV19

CDR3aa: ASSQDRSTDTQY
abundance: .
d_gene: .
v_gene: TRBV3-1/TRBV3-2

CDR3aa: ATRGGGNYEQY
abundance: .
d_gene: .
v_gene: TRBV5-1

CDR3aa: ASSLGGPGAF
abundance: .
d_gene: .
v_gene: TRBV7-2

CDR3aa: ASTQADGYT
abundance: few
d_gene: .
v_gene: TRBV2

CDR3aa: ASIIGNTGELF
abundance: .
d_gene: .
v_gene: TRBV19

CDR3aa: ASSLAGIYQPQH
abundance: few
d_gene: .
v_gene: TRBV27

CDR3aa: ASSTSGGAGGYT
abundance: .
d_gene: TRBD1
v_gene: TRBV4-1

CDR3aa: ASSLGTGRYGYT
abundance: .
d_gene: TRBD1
v_gene: TRBV5-1

CDR3aa: ATSREAGVTYEQY
abundance: .
d_gene: TRBD2
v_gene: TRBV15

CDR3aa: ASSLLGLPTYEQY
abundance: .
d_gene: .
v_gene: TRBV27

CDR3aa: ASSLSVRAAGTEAF
abundance: .
d_gene: .
v_gene: TRBV5-4

CDR3aa: ASGGLETQY
abundance: .
d_gene: .
v_gene: TRBV7-9

CDR3aa: ASSPTVSTSRALH
abundance: .
d_gene: .
v_gene: TRBV5-1

CDR3aa: ASSMTGQINSPLH
abundance: .
d_gene: TRBD1
v_gene: TRBV6-5

CDR3aa: ASSVGEDPYNEQF
abundance: .
d_gene: .
v_gene: TRBV4-1

CDR3aa: ASTRNTEAF
abundance: .
d_gene: .
v_gene: TRBV19

CDR3aa: ASSAQWRAEAF
abundance: .
d_gene: .
v_gene: TRBV19

CDR3aa: ASRGQGLSGGGTDTQY
abundance: .
d_gene: .
v_gene: TRBV28

CDR3aa: ASSVKSGGAYNEQF
abundance: .
d_gene: TRBD2
v_gene: TRBV9

CDR3aa: ASSQEDTNYSGNTIY
abundance: .
d_gene: .
v_gene: TRBV14

CDR3aa: ATSRDTAGTDADTQY
abundance: once
d_gene: TRBD2
v_gene: TRBV15

CDR3aa: ASSDWTDTEAF
abundance: .
d_gene: .
v_gene: TRBV7-9

CDR3aa: ASSPWATSGGASTDTQY
abundance: .
d_gene: TRBD2
v_gene: TRBV7-3

CDR3aa: ASRVSGVSGASSYNEQF
abundance: .
d_gene: TRBD2
v_gene: TRBV4-1

CDR3aa: ASNSELNGYT
abundance: .
d_gene: .
v_gene: TRBV9

CDR3aa: AISAGAFSYNEQF
abundance: .
d_gene: .
v_gene: TRBV10-3

CDR3aa: SVEQGNYGYT
abundance: .
d_gene: .
v_gene: TRBV29-1

CDR3aa: ATELGYWY
abundance: .
d_gene: .
v_gene: TRBV6-5

CDR3aa: ASSQSGGEETQY
abundance: .
d_gene: .
v_gene: TRBV3-1/TRBV3-2

CDR3aa: ASSLASLRDSEQY
abundance: few
d_gene: TRBD1
v_gene: TRBV11-3